Listed here is a single T cell receptor beta chain. What it binds is not known. The data are from a study of vaccination and CD4 T cells after COVID-19. The overall study: Post-diagnosis, post-COVID samples were collected after a median 101 days, ranging 35 to 161. Post-vaccine sample collection happened at a median of approximately 79 days after dose two, ranging 14 to 241. Findings of the study overall: The great majority, 304 of 307 vaccine-specific clones, proved spike mono-reactive in convalescent patients.

Treatment specified: approximately 9-day PBMC culture with coronavirus spike peptide pools or control peptides (ViraFEST assay). Peptide pool stimulation in ViraFEST expanded antigen-specific T cells, whose TCRs were then sequenced. With the Oncomine TCR Beta short-read assay, DNA from cultured CD4+ T cells was sequenced. TCRdb fed the PCR reads into MiXCR, producing one record per CDR3 protein. Here the sample spans 12,000 or so distinct CDR3 sequences, 40% to 60% being singletons. The source of this sequence is a human donor who had recovered from COVID-19. Specimen: CD4+ T cells from blood, cultured in vitro.

This chain's CDR3 is CASSANPGQGANYGYTF. CDR3 in DNA: TGTGCCAGCAGTGCCAATCCCGGACAGGGGGCTAACTATGGCTACACCTTC. The chain employs TRBV12-3 or TRBV12-4 and TRBJ1-2; TRBD1 aligns across 10 bases. The CDR3 extends over 17 amino acids. V shed 5 bases, J shed 0 bases, and the junction held 9 bases outside the gene matches.